This T cell receptor (beta chain) was identified in a study of OX40 agonist ivuxolimab in advanced cancers. Turning to the study itself: Treatment received earlier with anti-PD-1, anti-PD-L1 or anti-CTLA-4 agents was allowed, and roughly 40% had some.

Whole-study results and caveats: It was also the case that some nonresponders had low normalized T-cell clonal expansion.

CDR1 and CDR2 from the germline V gene are SNHLY and FYNNEI. V was pared by 7 bases and J by 9 bases, with 8 bases of the junction left unmatched. The CDR3 is 14 amino acids. The investigators sampled blood at baseline, at cycle 4 day 1, and at cycle 7 day 1. The assay was immunoSEQ multiplex PCR, and TCRdb's table has in-frame clones only and misses some. The sample lists fewer than 75,000 clones, about 84% occurring once. This clone appeared a few times. Its cognate antigen is unknown. The chain uses TRBV2 and TRBJ2-1, with 11 bases lining up with TRBD2. The specimen was CD4+ or CD8+ T cells sorted from blood, collected in a trial of the OX40 agonist ivuxolimab. The TCR sequence derives from an adult with an advanced solid tumor such as melanoma, head and neck, liver or kidney cancer. The CDR3 protein is CASMETSGIGEQFF. Written as DNA, the CDR3 is TGTGCCAGCATGGAGACTAGCGGGATTGGTGAGCAGTTCTTC.